These 32 T cell receptor beta chains came from one sample sequenced in a study of blood T cell repertoires in COVID-19. TCRdb keeps only in-frame clones here, not all; method: immunoSEQ multiplex PCR. The repertoire holds under 170,000 clones, with around 86% as singletons. Sequenced material: peripheral blood. The receptors were gathered from a man aged 65 to 85 with acute or convalescent COVID-19.

The J gene is TRBJ2-1, the V gene TRBV6-1, with 8 bases lining up with TRBD2. V lost 3 bases, J lost 10 bases, and 11 bases stayed unmatched. Germline V gene data show CDR1 as MNHNS and CDR2 as SASEGT. The CDR3 totals 15 residues. The CDR3 DNA sequence: TGTGCCAGCAGTGATATAGGCGGGAGGAGGGACGAGCAGTTCTTC. This gives the protein CASSDIGGRRDEQFF.

The chain combines TRBV18 with TRBJ2-7; D might be TRBD2 (6 bases). V was cut by 8 bases and J by 3 bases, with 17 bases left in between. The germline CDR1 and CDR2 sequences are KGHSH and LQKENI. This CDR3 region has 14 residues. The CDR3, as DNA: TGTGCCAGCGGACGGGAGACAACGAGCTACGAGCAGTACTTC. This sequence encodes CASGRETTSYEQYF.

The chain uses TRBV4-1 and TRBJ2-1; 8 bases line up with TRBD2. Per the germline V gene, CDR1 is MGHRA and CDR2 is YSYEKL. The CDR3 is 15 residues long. The junction had 5 bases not matched to a gene; V was cut back by 7 bases and J by 0 bases. The CDR3 protein is CASTTSGSSYNEQFF. As DNA, the CDR3 is TGCGCCAGCACCACGAGCGGGAGCTCCTACAATGAGCAGTTCTTC.

CDR3 DNA: TGTGCCAGCAGCTTCCAGGGCGTTTTGGGGAACACCGGGGAGCTGTTTTTT. Translation gives CASSFQGVLGNTGELFF. This rearrangement joins TRBV7-3 to TRBJ2-2; D is perhaps TRBD1 (5 bases). Germline V gives CDR1 SGHTA, CDR2 FQGTGA. The V gene lost 3 bases and the J gene lost 1 base, with 15 bases spanning the gap. The CDR3 has 17 residues.

The gene calls are TRBV20-1 and TRBJ2-7; D may be TRBD2 (5 bases). The CDR3 is 12 residues long. V lost 3 bases, J lost 3 bases, and 9 bases lay in between. Per the germline V gene, CDR1 is DFQATT and CDR2 is SNEGSKA (reference sequence). The CDR3 reads CSASSGNYEQYF. CDR3 in DNA: TGCAGTGCTAGTTCGGGAAACTACGAGCAGTACTTC.

This clone was found once. J is TRBJ2-3 and V is TRBV5-1, with 7 nucleotides matching TRBD1. This CDR3 is built from 14 residues. Trimming cost V 1 base and J 6 bases; bases outside gene matches: 5. The germline V gene encodes CDR1 SGHRS and CDR2 YFSETQ. The DNA of the CDR3 is TGCGCCAGCAGCTTGCTAATACAGGGGGATACGCAGTATTTT. Its translation is CASSLLIQGDTQYF.

The rearrangement joins TRBV7-6 to TRBJ1-4; TRBD1 is a possible D gene (5 bases). The CDR3 has 14 residues. Trimming removed 2 bases from V and 5 bases from J, with 9 bases in between. Per germline, CDR1 SGHVS and CDR2 FNYEAQ. The CDR3 sequence is CASSLQGLNEKLFF. The CDR3, as DNA: TGTGCCAGCAGCTTACAGGGACTAAATGAAAAACTGTTTTTT.

J is TRBJ2-1 and V is TRBV28, with a possible D match to TRBD2 (5 bases). The V end lost 5 bases, the J end lost 10 bases, and 12 bases lay between the germline ends. Per germline, CDR1 MDHEN and CDR2 SYDVKM. The CDR3 extends over 12 amino acids. The CDR3 reads CASSVLLGEQFF. The DNA of the CDR3 is TGTGCCAGCAGTGTCCTACTAGGCGAGCAGTTCTTC.

This chain uses TRBV5-1 with TRBJ2-7; 7 nucleotides align to TRBD1. The junction had 7 bases not matched to a gene; V was cut back by 1 base and J by 3 bases. Germline CDR1 reads SGHRS; CDR2 reads YFSETQ. This CDR3 has 15 residues. The CDR3 sequence is CASSLNTGVGYEQYF. The CDR3, as DNA: TGCGCCAGCAGCTTGAACACAGGGGTTGGCTACGAGCAGTACTTC.

The chain carries TRBV9 and TRBJ2-1; D is perhaps TRBD2 (8 bases). The length of the CDR3 is 16 residues. Deletions cut 0 bases from V and 7 bases from J, with 17 bases between. The germline V gene has CDR1 SGDLS and CDR2 YYNGEE. The CDR3 reads CASSVDRGAGGNEQFF. In DNA form, the CDR3 reads TGTGCCAGCAGCGTAGACAGGGGCGCGGGGGGTAATGAGCAGTTCTTC.

This clone was seen just once. The chain recombines TRBV2 with TRBJ2-5; 8 nucleotides match TRBD1. The V segment lost 1 base and the J segment 5 bases; nucleotides outside the gene matches: 9. Germline assignment: CDR1 SNHLY and CDR2 FYNNEI. This CDR3 region has 16 residues. The CDR3 here is CASSEDRAGGKETQYF. As DNA, the CDR3 is TGTGCCAGCAGTGAAGATAGGGCAGGGGGCAAGGAGACCCAGTACTTC.

The chain carries TRBV5-8 and TRBJ2-2; tentative D call: TRBD2 (6 bases). The CDR3 runs to 17 residues. Germline CDR1 reads SGHTS; CDR2 reads YDEGEE. V was pared by 3 bases and J by 4 bases, with 19 bases between. Here the CDR3 DNA reads TGTGCCAGCAGCTCGGATGAACGTCGGGGAGGCACCGGGGAGCTGTTTTTT. Translated: CASSSDERRGGTGELFF.

The chain has TRBV6-2 or TRBV6-3 and TRBJ2-7, with D unresolved. Looked up from germline, CDR1 is MNHEY and CDR2 is SVGEGT. The CDR3 spans 14 residues. Trimming stripped 0 bases from V and 2 bases from J, with 8 bases between. In DNA form, the CDR3 reads TGTGCCAGCAGTTACTCCGGCGGAACCTACGAGCAGTACTTC. As protein: CASSYSGGTYEQYF.

This clone was observed once. The gene calls are TRBV6-5 and TRBJ2-1, with 8 bases identical to TRBD2. Trimming at V came to 4 bases and at J to 5 bases, leaving 4 bases not matched to a gene. Germline values: CDR1 MNHEY, CDR2 SVGAGI. This CDR3 has 14 residues. The CDR3 nucleotides read TGTGCCAGCAGTTCCGGGACTAGAGACAATGAGCAGTTCTTC. Protein sequence: CASSSGTRDNEQFF.

This chain joins TRBV11-3 and TRBJ2-3, with D unresolved. Germline loops: CDR1 SGHNT, CDR2 YENEEA. Between the trimmed V and J ends, which lost 1 base and 0 bases, there was a span of 8 bases. The CDR3 has 15 residues. For the CDR3, the DNA is TGTGCCAGCAGCTTAGGAGCGTCTAGCACAGATACGCAGTATTTT. Its protein is CASSLGASSTDTQYF.

This chain links TRBV19 with TRBJ2-7, with D possibly being TRBD2 (6 bases). This CDR3 spans 14 amino acids. The germline V gene encodes CDR1 LNHDA and CDR2 SQIVND (reference sequence). V shed 5 bases and J shed 4 bases, with 15 bases lying between them. In DNA, the CDR3 is TGTGCCAGTAGTTTGAGTAGCGGTTTATACGAGCAGTACTTC. It is translated as CASSLSSGLYEQYF. Together with reference TRBV19 and TRBJ2-7, the CDR3 gives the full variable domain: DGGITQSPKYLFRKEGQNVTLSCEQNLNHDAMYWYRQDPGQGLRLIYYSQIVNDFQKGDIAEGYSVSREKKESFPLTVTSAQKNPTAFYLCASSLSSGLYEQYFGPGTRLTVT.

The V and J genes are TRBV10-3 and TRBJ2-1; 11 nucleotides line up with TRBD2. After removal of 0 bases from V and 2 bases from J, the junction contained 6 bases not matched to a gene. Germline-derived CDR1 and CDR2 are ENHRY and SYGVKD. This CDR3 comprises 18 residues. Here the CDR3 DNA reads TGTGCCATCAGTGAGTCCACCGGGACTAGCGGAACCTACAATGAGCAGTTCTTC. Translation: CAISESTGTSGTYNEQFF.

The rearrangement links TRBV9 to TRBJ2-7; 7 bases agree with TRBD1. Germline trimming cut 0 bases from V and 1 base from J; bases unmatched to any gene: 4. Germline V lookup: CDR1 SGDLS, CDR2 YYNGEE. The CDR3 sequence is 15 residues long. DNA of the CDR3: TGTGCCAGCAGCGTAGAAGGGGGCGAGTCCTACGAGCAGTACTTC. Its translation: CASSVEGGESYEQYF. Looking up the rest from reference TRBV9 and TRBJ2-7 gives the full variable domain: DSGVTQTPKHLITATGQRVTLRCSPRSGDLSVYWYQQSLDQGLQFLIQYYNGEERAKGNILERFSAQQFPDLHSELNLSSLELGDSALYFCASSVEGGESYEQYFGPGTRLTVT.

The rearrangement links TRBV28 to TRBJ1-2; D is unclear. The CDR3 consists of 13 residues. The V end lost 3 bases, the J end lost 3 bases, and 8 bases lay between the germline ends. Germline CDR1 is MDHEN and CDR2 is SYDVKM. DNA for the CDR3: TGTGCCAGCAGTTTGGTCAGATACTATGGCTACACCTTC. Protein sequence: CASSLVRYYGYTF.

The gene calls are TRBV27 and TRBJ1-2; 9 bases agree with TRBD1. The CDR3 length is 16 residues. Germline V CDR1 and CDR2: MNHEY, SMNVEV (reference sequence). V trimming: 4 bases; J trimming: 3 bases; junction bases outside the gene matches: 9. The CDR3 loop is CASSSQITGGDYGYTF. For the CDR3, the DNA is TGTGCCAGCAGTTCCCAAATCACAGGGGGCGACTATGGCTACACCTTC.

The chain combines TRBV4-2 with TRBJ2-5, with 8 bases identical to TRBD2. CDR3 length equals 14 residues. The germline CDR1 and CDR2 sequences are LGHNA and YNFKEQ. Trimming removed 6 bases from V and 4 bases from J; junction bases left unmatched: 7. The CDR3 DNA reads as TGTGCCAGCAGAGAATCCGGGACTAGAGAGACCCAGTACTTC. Translating it yields CASRESGTRETQYF.

The chain couples TRBV5-5 to TRBJ2-7; a possible D gene is TRBD2 (5 bases). V shed 3 bases and J shed 3 bases, with 7 bases lying between them. Per the germline V gene, CDR1 is SGHKS and CDR2 is YYEKEE (reference sequence). The CDR3 has 12 residues. Here the CDR3 reads CASSSDFYEQYF. CDR3 bases: TGTGCCAGCAGCTCGGACTTCTACGAGCAGTACTTC.

V is TRBV19 and J is TRBJ1-3; 8 bases are a match to TRBD1. Looked up from germline, CDR1 is LNHDA and CDR2 is SQIVND (reference sequence). Unmatched junction bases numbered 7, after V lost 6 bases and J lost 3 bases. The CDR3 length is 15 residues. The CDR3 DNA sequence: TGTGCCAGTAGGACAGGGGTGGCGGATGGAAACACCATATATTTT. Amino acid sequence: CASRTGVADGNTIYF.

The V gene is TRBV24-1, the J gene TRBJ1-2, with D unclear. Deletions cut 4 bases from V and 7 bases from J, with 15 bases between. The CDR3 covers 14 residues. The germline gives CDR1 KGHDR, CDR2 SFDVKD. CDR3 DNA sequence: TGTGCCACCAGTGACCGCGGGCCACCGGTTGGCTACACCTTC. Residues: CATSDRGPPVGYTF.

CDR3 nucleotide sequence: TGTGCCAGCAGCACCGGGACTAGCGGGACGAACACCGGGGAGCTGTTTTTT. Translation gives CASSTGTSGTNTGELFF. The V and J genes are TRBV11-2 and TRBJ2-2, with TRBD2 identical over 13 bases. From germline, CDR1 is SGHAT and CDR2 FQNNGV. The CDR3 consists of 17 residues. Trimming took 5 bases from V and 0 from J; bases not matched to a gene: 3.

The chain has TRBV12-3 or TRBV12-4 and TRBJ1-2; 9 bases agree with TRBD1. This CDR3 contains 13 residues. V lost 5 bases, J lost 4 bases, and 2 bases stayed unmatched. CDR3 coding DNA: TGTGCCAGCAGTGAACAGGGGGCCTATGGCTACACCTTC. It codes for CASSEQGAYGYTF.

In this sample, this clone turned up a few times. CDR3 protein: CASRNRETGQPQHF. CDR3 nucleotides: TGTGCCAGTAGAAACAGGGAGACTGGTCAGCCCCAGCATTTT. V is TRBV19 and J is TRBJ1-5; D is possibly TRBD1 (6 bases). The CDR3 totals 14 residues. The germline V gene has CDR1 LNHDA and CDR2 SQIVND (reference sequence). V lost 6 bases to trimming and J lost 6 bases, with 15 bases between them.

V and J are TRBV24-1 and TRBJ2-7; D unresolved. V was pared by 3 bases and J by 3 bases, with 8 bases between. Germline V gives CDR1 KGHDR, CDR2 SFDVKD. This CDR3 contains 13 residues. The CDR3 spells CATSDPPGYEQYF. CDR3 sequence (DNA): TGTGCCACCAGTGATCCCCCGGGCTACGAGCAGTACTTC.

In DNA, the CDR3 is TGTGCCAGCTCACCACCCGAACAGGGAAGTTACACCGGGGAGCTGTTTTTT. Translating it yields CASSPPEQGSYTGELFF. The chain couples TRBV18 to TRBJ2-2; perhaps TRBD1 as D (6 bases). The CDR3 spans 17 residues. Deletions cut 0 bases from V and 3 bases from J, with 14 bases between. CDR1 is KGHSH, CDR2 LQKENI, per germline.

The chain employs TRBV4-3 and TRBJ2-7; maybe TRBD1 (5 bases). CDR1 is LGHNA, CDR2 YSLEER, per germline. The CDR3 sequence is 13 residues long. V was pared by 0 bases and J by 5 bases, with 8 bases between. The CDR3 region has the DNA TGCGCCAGCAGCCAAGACAGGGTAGACGAGCAGTACTTC. Translated: CASSQDRVDEQYF.

The CDR3 loop is CASSHPSGGPYEQYF. DNA of the CDR3: TGTGCCAGCAGCCACCCTTCGGGGGGGCCCTACGAGCAGTACTTC. The genes are TRBV3-1 (or the pseudogene TRBV3-2) and TRBJ2-7; 8 bases agree with TRBD2. The CDR3 has 15 amino acids. Germline CDR1 is LGHDT and CDR2 is YNNKEL (reference sequence). Trimming cost V 3 bases and J 2 bases; bases outside gene matches: 6.

Only a few counts were recorded for this clone. V gene TRBV5-4 combines with J gene TRBJ1-5; D uncertain. Germline V CDR1 and CDR2: SGHNT, YYREEE (reference sequence). The CDR3 runs to 15 residues. The ends were cut back, 9 bases at V and 0 bases at J, with 16 bases in the middle. CDR3 sequence: CATQEELYSNQPQHF. The DNA for the CDR3 is TGTGCCACCCAGGAGGAGCTATATAGCAATCAGCCCCAGCATTTT.